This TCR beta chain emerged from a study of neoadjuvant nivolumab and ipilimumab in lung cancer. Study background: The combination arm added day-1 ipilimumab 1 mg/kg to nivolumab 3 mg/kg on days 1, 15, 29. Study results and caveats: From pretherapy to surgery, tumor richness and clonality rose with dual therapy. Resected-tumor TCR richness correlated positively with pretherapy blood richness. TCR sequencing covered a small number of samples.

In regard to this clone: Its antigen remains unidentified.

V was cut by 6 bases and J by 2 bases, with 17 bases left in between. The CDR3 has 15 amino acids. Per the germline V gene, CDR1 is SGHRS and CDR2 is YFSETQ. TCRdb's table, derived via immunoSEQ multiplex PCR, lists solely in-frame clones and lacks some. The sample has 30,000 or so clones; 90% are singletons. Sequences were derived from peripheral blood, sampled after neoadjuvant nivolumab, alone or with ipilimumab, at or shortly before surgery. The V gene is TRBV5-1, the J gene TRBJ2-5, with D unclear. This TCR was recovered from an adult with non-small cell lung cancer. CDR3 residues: CASKGGGVLQETQYF. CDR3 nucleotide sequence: TGCGCCAGCAAAGGCGGTGGGGTCCTTCAAGAGACCCAGTACTTC.